This T cell receptor beta chain stems from a study of blood T cell repertoires in COVID-19. This table comes from immunoSEQ multiplex PCR, and its TCRdb copy is limited to in-frame clones, with some not included. The data show approximately 130,000 clones, around 87% seen once. V lost 6 bases and J lost 6, with 11 bases in between. CDR1 and CDR2 (germline): SQVTM, ANQGSEA. The CDR3 covers 11 residues. Sequencing used peripheral blood. The gene calls are TRBV29-1 and TRBJ1-1; D remains unclear. The sequence was collected from a woman between 45 and 60 years old who had recovered from COVID-19. The CDR3 loop reads CSVLPRSEAFF. CDR3 nucleotides: TGCAGCGTCCTACCTCGGTCTGAAGCTTTCTTT.